The sequence of this T cell receptor beta chain was determined in a study of blood T cell repertoires in COVID-19. Study-level information: Samples came from the United States, Italy and Spain, spanning acute and convalescent COVID-19. T cells, B-cell-depleted T cells, or PBMCs supplied cDNA or gDNA.

Methods used by the authors: Estimation of nucleated cell counts relied on the amplification of reference gene primers. Libraries were prepared by immunoSEQ multiplex PCR; TCRdb keeps only in-frame clonotypes and omits some of them. V and J calls and clone size are copied from that table; D and trimming were computed from the DNA. The table lists about 110,000 clones, less than 85% of them singletons. V dropped 6 bases and J dropped 3; count of bases not matched to a gene: 2. This CDR3 has 13 amino acids. This TCR was recovered from a woman aged 55-70 years with acute or convalescent COVID-19. What was sequenced was peripheral blood. The chain uses TRBV12-3 or TRBV12-4 and TRBJ2-1; 7 bases match TRBD1. The CDR3 loop reads CASRRDSYNEQFF. As DNA, the CDR3 is TGTGCCAGCAGACGGGACAGCTACAATGAGCAGTTCTTC.